The present T cell receptor (beta chain) was sequenced within a study of beta chain features in type 1 diabetes. Study conclusions and caveats: Patients with type 1 diabetes carried fewer insertions and had more deletions at their VDJ junctions. Sequencing from cDNA could over-represent high-TCR-expressing cells.

Expressed TCRB transcripts were sequenced, since all the RNA that had been isolated was reverse transcribed. Only in-frame clones appear in the TCRdb table, and some are missing; sequencing was by immunoSEQ multiplex PCR. This sample carries approximately 380,000 clones, around 15% of them seen once, and the ten largest clones take about 0.018%. CDR3 size: 16 residues. Trimming removed 5 bases from V and 4 bases from J; junction bases left unmatched: 12. Looked up from germline, CDR1 is LNHNV and CDR2 is YYDKDF (reference sequence). Only a few counts were recorded for this clone. Its antigen is still unknown.

This chain uses TRBV15 with TRBJ1-1; 8 bases agree with TRBD1. Specimen: naive CD4+ T cells from blood. The receptor was derived from a woman between 18 and 29 years old in good health. Written as DNA, the CDR3 is TGTGCCACCAGCCAGGGGGCAGGGGTATGGAGCACTGAAGCTTTCTTT. Residues: CATSQGAGVWSTEAFF.